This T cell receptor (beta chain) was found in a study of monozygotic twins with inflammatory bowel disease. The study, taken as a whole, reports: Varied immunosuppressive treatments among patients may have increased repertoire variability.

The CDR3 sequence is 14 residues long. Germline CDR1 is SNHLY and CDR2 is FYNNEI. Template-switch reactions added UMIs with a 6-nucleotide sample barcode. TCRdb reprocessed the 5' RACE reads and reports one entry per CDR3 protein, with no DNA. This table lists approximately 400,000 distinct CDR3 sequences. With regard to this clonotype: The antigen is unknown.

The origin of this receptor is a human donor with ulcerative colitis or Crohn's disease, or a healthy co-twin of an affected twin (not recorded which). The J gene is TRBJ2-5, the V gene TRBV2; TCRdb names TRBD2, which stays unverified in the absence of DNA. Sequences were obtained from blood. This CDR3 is CASGTSGGQETQYF.